This TCR beta chain was recovered during a study of a mutant IDH1 vaccine in newly diagnosed glioma. Looking at the study overall: Commencement of vaccination occurred 4-6 weeks following radiotherapy alone, or concurrently with temozolomide cycles. Patients previously underwent radiotherapy, temozolomide, or both, and most underwent both.

Time point here: week 11, during vaccination. Doses consisted of 300 ug of mutant IDH1 20-mer peptide each, paired with topical imiquimod. New WHO grade 3 or 4 astrocytomas that were IDH1-mutant and ATRX-lost had been found in donors. Germline trimming cut 1 base from V and 5 bases from J; bases unmatched to any gene: 6. The CDR3 extends over 16 amino acids. Per the germline V gene, CDR1 is LGHNA and CDR2 is YNFKEQ. About this clone: Its antigen is not identified.

Only in-frame clones appear in the TCRdb table, and some are missing; sequencing was by immunoSEQ multiplex PCR. The table records about 21,000 clones, roughly 86% of them present only once. Study findings and constraints: There seemed to be no relation between pseudoprogression and changes in top peripheral T cell clonotypes.

The source is a woman between 35 and 50 years old with glioma. The rearrangement links TRBV4-2 to TRBJ2-2; 8 bases agree with TRBD1. The material sequenced was PBMCs, taken from a glioma patient whose treatment included an IDH1 peptide vaccine. The CDR3 spells CASSQVTGDETGELFF. The DNA of the CDR3 is TGTGCCAGCAGCCAAGTGACAGGGGATGAAACCGGGGAGCTGTTTTTT.